A few counts support the clone carrying this TCR beta chain. Its specificity is unknown. Conversion of TCR transcripts into cDNA relied on 5'RACE template switching, which added a universal primer site and UMIs. Each CDR3 protein is one row after TCRdb ran MiXCR on the 5' RACE reads. The data show about 170,000 distinct CDR3 sequences, 11% seen once. The source of the sample is a study of T cells after yellow fever vaccination. Broader study findings: Re-detected after boosting: most primary clones, more than 95% of CD4 and over 80% of CD8.

This CDR3 is built from 14 residues. Germline V gives CDR1 MNHNS, CDR2 SASEGT. Trimming took off 2 bases at V and 2 bases at J, with 8 bases between the two ends. The V call is TRBV6-1, the J call TRBJ2-3, with unresolved D. This sequence originates from a man aged 18 to 30 who received the YFV17D yellow fever vaccine. Sequencing was performed on CD8+ T cells sorted from PBMCs, taken 15 days after the yellow fever booster vaccination. This CDR3 reads CASSEPRYTDTQYF. The CDR3 DNA reads TGTGCCAGCAGTGAACCCAGATACACAGATACGCAGTATTTT.